This TCR beta chain originates from a study of T-cell memory formation after mild COVID-19. TCRdb ran MiXCR on the 5' RACE reads and lists one entry per CDR3 protein. The repertoire includes over 250,000 distinct CDR3 sequences, about 15% of them detected once, and roughly 22% sits in the top ten. Regarding this clonotype: Its specificity is unknown.

Study outcomes and limitations: Pre-infection memory contained some responding clones, which suggested that cross-reactive memory had joined. CM and EM subsets held most contracting CD4+ clones; EMRA held CD8+ ones.

This CDR3 comprises 16 residues. Germline V gene lookup returns CDR1 LGHNA and CDR2 YSLEER. V was clipped by 0 bases and J by 9 bases; unmatched bases: 11. The source material was PBMCs or a T cell subset sorted from them (not recorded which). V gene TRBV4-3 combines with J gene TRBJ2-3, with 8 bases identical to TRBD2. This TCR was recovered from a man between 18 and 29 years old who had mild COVID-19 (a few samples of this study predate the infection). Cell type and time point are not known. The CDR3 protein is CASSQDGQWTGGTQYF. The CDR3 DNA reads as TGCGCCAGCAGCCAAGACGGGCAGTGGACGGGGGGGACGCAGTATTTT.